This TCR beta chain came from a study of CD8 T cells in Susac syndrome. Germline V CDR1 and CDR2: SGHRS, YFSETQ. The J segment lost 3 bases and the V segment lost 4 bases, leaving 8 bases of the junction unmatched. The CDR3 covers 15 residues. Reverse transcription of roughly 0.45 to 1 ug RNA was performed with random hexamers. TCRdb passed the immunoSEQ multiplex PCR reads through MiXCR, listing each CDR3 protein once. The table lists approximately 150,000 distinct CDR3 sequences, around 93% of them singletons. This sequence originates from a human donor with multiple sclerosis. The genes are TRBV5-1 and TRBJ2-7; 9 positions match TRBD1. The sequenced sample consisted of CD4+ T cells from PBMCs. The CDR3 DNA reads as TGCGCCAGCAGCACGGGGACAGGGCGCAACTACGAGCAGTACTTC. This translates into CASSTGTGRNYEQYF.